These 12 T cell receptor beta chains share one sample of origin, sequenced in a study of blood T cells in healthy people across ages. Primers used in a second PCR of roughly 7 to 12 cycles were a sample-barcoded 5' primer and a J-beta primer mix. TCRdb reprocessed the 5' RACE reads with MiXCR, giving one entry per CDR3 protein. The sample gives 800,000 to 900,000 distinct CDR3 sequences, 62% of which show up once; about a quarter is in the top ten. Sequences were obtained from blood. The receptors come from a man aged 25 to 45 in good health.

V gene TRBV20-1 combines with J gene TRBJ1-2; D possibly corresponds to TRBD1 (5 bases). Germline lookup yields CDR1 DFQATT and CDR2 SNEGSKA (reference sequence). This CDR3 is 13 amino acids long. Trimming stripped 4 bases from V and 1 base from J, with 10 bases between. The CDR3 loop reads CSAKRGVNYGYTF. The CDR3 DNA is TGCAGTGCTAAAAGGGGAGTTAACTATGGCTACACCTTC.

This chain connects TRBV7-9 to TRBJ2-7, with TRBD1 identical over 7 bases. This CDR3 comprises 13 residues. In germline, CDR1 is SEHNR, CDR2 FQNEAQ (reference sequence). The V and J ends lost 2 bases and 4 bases, in that order; junction bases with no gene match: 2. The CDR3: CASSLTGEYEQYF. DNA for the CDR3: TGTGCCAGCAGCTTAACAGGGGAGTACGAGCAGTACTTC.

The chain recombines TRBV4-2 with TRBJ2-4, with 7 bases lining up with TRBD2. The J call may be faulty, since TRBJ2-5 better matches the DNA end. CDR1 is LGHNA and CDR2 is YNFKEQ in the germline V gene. This CDR3 spans 14 amino acids. CDR3 region: CASSQVGGVETQYF. The CDR3 bases are TGTGCCAGCAGCCAAGTGGGAGGGGTGGAGACCCAGTACTTC.

The chain uses TRBV6-5 and TRBJ2-7; perhaps TRBD2 as D (7 bases). Germline lookup yields CDR1 MNHEY and CDR2 SVGAGI. This CDR3 has 15 residues. Deletions cut 6 bases from V and 6 bases from J, with 21 bases between. Written as DNA, the CDR3 is TGTGCCAGCAGCCAACCTGCAGGGGAGGGGTGCGAGCAGTACTTC. Translation: CASSQPAGEGCEQYF.

The chain links TRBV4-3 to TRBJ1-2, with no clear D. The V and J ends lost 2 bases and 6 bases respectively, with 13 bases between them. Germline CDR1 reads LGHNA; CDR2 reads YSLEER. This CDR3 is 14 amino acids long. CDR3 sequence reads: CASSQSLDSHGYTF. The CDR3 region has the DNA TGCGCCAGCAGCCAAAGTTTAGACTCCCATGGCTACACCTTC.

The chain joins TRBV27 to TRBJ2-1; D perhaps matches TRBD2 (6 bases). Trimming removed 3 bases from V and 0 bases from J, with 9 bases in between. In germline, CDR1 is MNHEY, CDR2 SMNVEV (reference sequence). CDR3 size: 15 residues. CDR3 DNA: TGTGCCAGCAGTTTTTACGGGAGCTCCTACAATGAGCAGTTCTTC. It encodes CASSFYGSSYNEQFF.

A note on this clonotype: At one end, the junction sequence differs from germline, possibly due to a read error. This chain uses TRBV4-2 with TRBJ1-2, with unresolved D. The CDR3 covers 14 residues. Germline CDR1 LGHNA, CDR2 YNFKEQ. The CDR3 sequence is CASSQDRDNSGYTF. CDR3 sequence (DNA): TGTGCCAGCAGCCAAGATCGGGATAACTCTGGCTACACCTTC.

The CDR3 DNA is TGTGCCAGCAGTGAGTGGGGGACAGGGAACTATGGCTACACCTTC. Protein: CASSEWGTGNYGYTF. The chain is built from TRBV25-1 and TRBJ1-2; 9 bases align to TRBD1. Per the germline V gene, CDR1 is MGHDK and CDR2 is SYGVNS. Trimming cost V 3 bases and J 2 bases; bases outside gene matches: 4. The CDR3 sequence is 15 residues long.

This chain uses TRBV6-5 with TRBJ2-3, with 9 nucleotides matching TRBD2. The CDR3 consists of 15 residues. V gave up 2 bases and J gave up 4 bases; unmatched junction bases: 4. CDR1 MNHEY and CDR2 SVGAGI come from the germline V gene. The CDR3, as DNA: TGTGCCAGCAGTTACACGTTAGCGGGGGCAGATACGCAGTATTTT. Encoded protein: CASSYTLAGADTQYF.

This chain connects TRBV12-3 or TRBV12-4 to TRBJ2-3; the match to TRBD1 covers 8 bases. The CDR3 runs to 15 residues. The V segment lost 8 bases and the J segment 2 bases; nucleotides outside the gene matches: 9. The CDR3: CASEFGQGHTDTQYF. The CDR3 coding sequence is TGTGCCAGCGAGTTTGGACAGGGCCACACAGATACGCAGTATTTT.

The chain recombines TRBV9 with TRBJ2-2, with 8 bases lining up with TRBD1. The CDR3 extends over 15 amino acids. Losses at the gene ends were 3 bases for V and 7 bases for J; bases not matched to a gene: 8. Germline V gene lookup returns CDR1 SGDLS and CDR2 YYNGEE. As DNA, the CDR3 is TGTGCCAGCAGCGACGGACAGGGCCGGGGCGGGGAGCTGTTTTTT. Its translation is CASSDGQGRGGELFF.

The CDR3 sequence is CSVESLNRSYTF. The CDR3, as DNA: TGCAGCGTTGAATCTCTCAACAGGAGCTACACCTTC. This rearrangement joins TRBV29-1 to TRBJ1-2; possible D gene TRBD1, 5 bases. The CDR3 runs to 12 residues. V gave up 2 bases and J gave up 9 bases, with 13 bases separating them. CDR1 SQVTM and CDR2 ANQGSEA come from the germline V gene.